The 15 T cell receptor beta chains below come from one sample, sequenced in a study of T cells in Graves' hyperthyroidism and ophthalmopathy. The CDR3 regions of TCR beta were amplified from RNA transcripts. Carried out on the TCR CDR3, a first-round RT-PCR used the HTBI primer set. TCRdb redid the calling of the multiplex PCR reads with MiXCR, one entry per CDR3 protein. The data show 250,000 to 300,000 distinct CDR3 sequences, with nearly 15% seen just once and 30% to 35% held by the top ten. Sequencing used blood. These receptors were collected from a woman aged 50 to 60 with Graves' hyperthyroidism that later progressed to Graves' ophthalmopathy.

At least ten counts were recorded for this clonotype. The chain is built from TRBV28 and TRBJ2-7, with D perhaps given as TRBD1 or TRBD2 (5 bases each). Germline CDR1 MDHEN, CDR2 SYDVKM. Trimming removed 6 bases at V and 4 bases at J, with 10 bases between. CDR3 length equals 12 residues. CDR3: CASRGTRYEQYF. CDR3 DNA sequence: TGTGCCAGCAGGGGGACCAGATACGAGCAGTACTTC.

There are many counts of this clonotype. J is TRBJ2-7 and V is TRBV7-2, with D uncertain. This CDR3 has 17 amino acids. The V and J ends lost 5 bases and 1 base respectively, with 21 bases between them. Per germline, CDR1 SGHTA and CDR2 FQGNSA. CDR3 in DNA: TGTGCCAGCAGCCACCCCATACAGCACTACGATTCCTACGAGCAGTACTTC. This gives the protein CASSHPIQHYDSYEQYF.

This clonotype was detected ten times or more. V usage is TRBV7-9 and J usage is TRBJ2-6; TRBD1 might be the D (6 bases). The V gene's germline CDR1 is SEHNR and CDR2 FQNEAQ (reference sequence). CDR3 length: 18 amino acids. Between the trimmed V and J ends, which lost 5 bases and 0 bases, there was a span of 17 bases. The CDR3 loop is CASSNPRDIFSGANVLTF. The CDR3 DNA reads as TGTGCCAGCAGCAACCCCCGGGACATATTCTCTGGGGCCAACGTCCTGACTTTC.

This clonotype was observed many times. V is TRBV7-9 and J is TRBJ2-1, with 16 bases aligning to TRBD2. The V segment lost 9 bases and the J segment 0 bases; nucleotides outside the gene matches: 5. The CDR3 has 17 amino acids. Germline assignment: CDR1 SEHNR and CDR2 FQNEAQ (reference sequence). The CDR3 here is CASGGLAGGSSYNEQFF. The CDR3 nucleotides are TGTGCCAGTGGGGGACTAGCGGGAGGGAGCTCCTACAATGAGCAGTTCTTC.

This clonotype was observed a few times. A much larger clone is a single base away; this may be a read error. The chain has TRBV2 and TRBJ1-4, with unresolved D. V lost 8 bases and J lost 7, with 11 bases in between. Germline V CDR1 and CDR2: SNHLY, FYNNEI. This CDR3 comprises 12 residues. CDR3: CASQQYLEKLFF. The DNA for the CDR3 is TGTGCCAGCCAACAGTATCTTGAAAAACTGTTTTTT.

This clonotype was detected a few times. The chain combines TRBV5-1 with TRBJ2-7; no clear D. V shed 4 bases and J shed 3 bases, with 8 bases lying between them. The CDR3 extends over 12 amino acids. The germline CDR1 and CDR2 sequences are SGHRS and YFSETQ. The CDR3 DNA reads TGCGCCAGCAGCGTCTGGGGCTACGAGCAGTACTTC. This translates into CASSVWGYEQYF.

This clonotype was found many times. This rearrangement joins TRBV27 to TRBJ2-1; a weak D match, TRBD1 (6 bases). Deletions cut 0 bases from V and 5 bases from J, with 11 bases between. From germline, CDR1 is MNHEY and CDR2 SMNVEV (reference sequence). The CDR3 is made up of 15 amino acids. The CDR3 sequence: CASSLSLGTNNEQFF. The CDR3, as DNA: TGTGCCAGCAGTTTATCGTTGGGGACAAACAATGAGCAGTTCTTC.

This clonotype was picked up many times. CDR3 in DNA: TGTGCCAGCGAGACAACAGGGGATCAGCCCCAGCATTTT. It codes for CASETTGDQPQHF. The chain combines TRBV12-3 or TRBV12-4 with TRBJ1-5, with 7 bases matching TRBD1. The CDR3 runs 13 residues. V lost 8 bases and J lost 5; bases outside the gene matches: 6.

This clonotype was seen at least ten times. In DNA form, the CDR3 reads TGCAGCGTTAGGGACAGGGGCAATCAGCCCCAGCATTTT. Protein product: CSVRDRGNQPQHF. The chain couples TRBV29-1 to TRBJ1-5; the match to TRBD1 covers 9 bases. This CDR3 spans 13 amino acids. Germline CDR1 is SQVTM and CDR2 is ANQGSEA. The trim removed 5 bases at V and 2 bases at J, leaving 1 base unmatched. Complete variable domain (other parts from reference TRBV29-1 and TRBJ1-5): SAVISQKPSRDICQRGTSLTIQCQVDSQVTMMFWYRQQPGQSLTLIATANQGSEATYESGFVIDKFPISRPNLTFSTLTVSNMSPEDSSIYLCSVRDRGNQPQHFGDGTRLSIL.

This clonotype was detected ten times or more. This chain uses TRBV30 with TRBJ1-5, with a tentative D call TRBD1 (5 bases). CDR3 size: 16 residues. Germline V gene sequence: CDR1 GTSNPN, CDR2 SVGIG (reference sequence). V lost 0 bases, J lost 2 bases, and 14 bases lay in between. For the CDR3, the DNA is TGTGCCTGGAGTGTTCTAGGGACGGGGGGCAATCAGCCCCAGCATTTT. It translates to CAWSVLGTGGNQPQHF.

This clonotype came up many times. This chain joins TRBV28 and TRBJ1-2; D possibly corresponds to TRBD1 (5 bases). Germline V gives CDR1 MDHEN, CDR2 SYDVKM. V gave up 8 bases and J gave up 4 bases, with 14 bases separating them. The length of the CDR3 is 13 residues. The CDR3 loop reads CASQTQGTYGYTF. In DNA form, the CDR3 reads TGTGCCAGCCAAACCCAGGGTACCTATGGCTACACCTTC.

This clonotype occurred many times. The chain has TRBV28 and TRBJ2-7; tentative D call: TRBD1 (6 bases). Trimming removed 8 bases at V and 4 bases at J, with 15 bases between. The CDR3 has 13 amino acids. The germline CDR1 and CDR2 sequences are MDHEN and SYDVKM. The CDR3: CASGGRIKYEQYF. The CDR3 coding sequence is TGTGCCAGCGGGGGCAGGATAAAGTACGAGCAGTACTTC.

The gene calls are TRBV19 and TRBJ2-1; 10 bases fit TRBD2. Germline CDR1 is LNHDA and CDR2 is SQIVND (reference sequence). After removal of 4 bases from V and 7 bases from J, the junction contained 7 bases not matched to a gene. The CDR3 contains 15 residues. The CDR3 region has the DNA TGTGCCAGTAGTACGCTAGCGGGAGAGGGAAATGAGCAGTTCTTC. This codes for CASSTLAGEGNEQFF.

This clonotype was recorded many times. This chain uses TRBV2 with TRBJ1-1; D unclear. CDR1 and CDR2 from the germline V gene are SNHLY and FYNNEI. V was pared by 1 base and J by 7 bases, with 16 bases between. CDR3 size: 15 residues. CDR3 region: CASSEGPGGWVEAFF. The CDR3 nucleotides read TGTGCCAGCAGTGAAGGTCCAGGAGGCTGGGTTGAAGCTTTCTTT.

Ten or more counts support this clonotype. The genes are TRBV12-3 or TRBV12-4 and TRBJ1-5; a possible D gene is TRBD1 (5 bases). V lost 6 bases to trimming and J lost 2 bases, with 14 bases between them. This CDR3 contains 15 residues. The CDR3: CASSKRTGGNQPQHF. The CDR3 DNA reads TGTGCCAGCAGCAAGAGGACGGGGGGCAATCAGCCCCAGCATTTT.